This T cell receptor (beta chain) was found in a study of T cell responses to AZD1222 COVID-19 vaccine. Study results and limitations: Clonal diversity may have been underestimated in mostly white British donors.

Comment on this clone: No antigen is known for it.

The repertoire was sequenced with immunoSEQ multiplex PCR; TCRdb's copy has only in-frame clones and lacks some. The profile shows about 110,000 clones, roughly nine tenths of them singletons. The V and J ends lost 2 bases and 5 bases, in that order; junction bases with no gene match: 9. Germline values: CDR1 LGHNA, CDR2 YSLEER. The CDR3 runs 15 residues. This rearrangement joins TRBV4-3 to TRBJ2-7; 7 bases line up with TRBD1. The sequence derives from an adult in good health. The input for sequencing was peripheral blood, taken on day 0 of AZD1222 vaccination. The CDR3 nucleotides read TGCGCCAGCAGCCAACTAAGACAGGGACGAAACGAGCAGTACTTC. Amino acid sequence: CASSQLRQGRNEQYF.